This paragraph covers one T cell receptor (beta chain) sequence. These data belong to a study of T cell responses to AZD1222 COVID-19 vaccine. Trimming pared 6 bases from V and 10 bases from J, leaving 18 bases between. The CDR3 spans 14 residues. Germline assignment: CDR1 KGHSH and CDR2 LQKENI. Generated by immunoSEQ multiplex PCR, the TCRdb table keeps only in-frame clones and is missing some. The sample lists 14,000 or so clones, about 84% seen once, with around 40% in the top ten. This chain connects TRBV18 to TRBJ2-2, with no clear D. This sample comprised peripheral blood, obtained 28 days after the second AZD1222 dose. The receptor was derived from an adult who received the AZD1222 COVID-19 vaccine. CDR3 in amino acids: CASSTSTSSEELFF. CDR3 coding DNA: TGTGCCAGCTCGACCAGCACGTCCTCCGAGGAGCTGTTTTTT.